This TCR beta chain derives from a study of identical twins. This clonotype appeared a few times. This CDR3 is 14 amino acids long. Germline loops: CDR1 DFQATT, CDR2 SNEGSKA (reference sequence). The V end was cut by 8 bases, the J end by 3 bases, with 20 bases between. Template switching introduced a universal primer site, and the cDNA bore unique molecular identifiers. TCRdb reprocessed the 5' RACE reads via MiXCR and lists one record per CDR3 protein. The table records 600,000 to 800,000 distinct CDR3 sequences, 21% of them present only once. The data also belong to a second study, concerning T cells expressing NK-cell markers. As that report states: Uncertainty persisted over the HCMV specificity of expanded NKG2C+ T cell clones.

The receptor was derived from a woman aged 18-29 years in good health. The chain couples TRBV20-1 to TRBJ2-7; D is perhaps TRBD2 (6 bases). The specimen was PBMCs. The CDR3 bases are TGCAGTCTCGAGAGCGGCGGGATGGGCTACGAGCAGTACTTC. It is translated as CSLESGGMGYEQYF.